This T cell receptor (beta chain) was obtained from a study of T-cell reconstitution after alpha-beta-depleted transplantation in children. General observations from the study: Several hundred rapidly expanded clones from non-depleted graft cells reportedly supplied alpha-beta T cells about two months post-transplant. From newly produced T cells came most of the T-cell counts and diversity one year after transplant.

This clonotype was observed a handful of times. No antigen is known for it. CDR3 length: 23 amino acids. V dropped 6 bases and J dropped 0; count of bases not matched to a gene: 26. From germline, CDR1 is MRHNA and CDR2 SNTAGT. Preparing the TCRbeta library involved the use of unique molecular identifiers. TCRdb analysed the PCR reads with MiXCR anew, one entry per CDR3 protein. Here the sample spans approximately 290,000 distinct CDR3 sequences, more than 9% being singletons. This receptor was taken from a male patient between 2 and 15 years old who had a stem cell transplant for chronic granulomatous disease, so the T cells may come from the graft donor. The V call is TRBV6-4, the J call TRBJ2-3; TRBD2 aligns across 11 bases. This sample comprised peripheral blood, obtained 180 days after TCRalphabeta/CD19-depleted stem cell transplant. The CDR3 nucleotides are TGTGCCAGCAGAGGAAACAAACGCCCGGGACTAGCGGAGGAACCTACTAGCACAGATACGCAGTATTTT. Its protein is CASRGNKRPGLAEEPTSTDTQYF.